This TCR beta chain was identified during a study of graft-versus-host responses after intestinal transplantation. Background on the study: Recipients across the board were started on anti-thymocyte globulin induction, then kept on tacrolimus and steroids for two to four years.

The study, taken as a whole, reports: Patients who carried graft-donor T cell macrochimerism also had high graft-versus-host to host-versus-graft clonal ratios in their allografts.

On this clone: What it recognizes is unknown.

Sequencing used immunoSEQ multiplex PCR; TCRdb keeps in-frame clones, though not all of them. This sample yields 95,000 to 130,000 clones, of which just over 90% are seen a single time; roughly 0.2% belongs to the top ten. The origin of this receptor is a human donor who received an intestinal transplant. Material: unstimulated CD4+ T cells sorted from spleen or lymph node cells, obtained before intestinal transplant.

This chain's CDR3 is CASSPGQPNTEAFF. DNA of the CDR3: TGTGCCAGCTCACCGGGACAACCGAACACTGAAGCTTTCTTT. The chain joins TRBV18 to TRBJ1-1; D might be TRBD1 (6 bases). The CDR3 runs to 14 residues. CDR1 and CDR2 from the germline V gene are KGHSH and LQKENI. Trimming pared 3 bases from V and 1 base from J, leaving 9 bases between.